The present T cell receptor beta chain was sequenced within a study of regulatory T cells in long-lasting Graves disease. Germline V gene sequence: CDR1 SGHTA, CDR2 FQGNSA. J lost 9 bases, V lost 4 bases, and 8 bases had no gene match. The CDR3 contains 14 residues. The time point is: newly diagnosed GD, antithyroid drugs for less than 3 months. From RNA extracted from PBMCs, the TCR library was made. Sequencing libraries for TCR beta were prepared with iRepertoire HTBI primers and Arm-PCR of CDR3 regions. TCRdb processed the multiplex PCR reads anew with MiXCR; each CDR3 protein has one entry. Found here are approximately 350,000 distinct CDR3 sequences, approximately 15% of them singletons; the top ten hold about 27%. Separately, the same data were catalogued under a study of T cells in Graves' hyperthyroidism and ophthalmopathy.

The chain couples TRBV7-2 to TRBJ2-1; 8 bases line up with TRBD2. The specimen comprised peripheral blood mononuclear cells (PBMCs), sampled at new diagnosis, from a patient treated with antithyroid drugs. This TCR was recovered from a man aged 35-49 years with Graves disease. The CDR3 region is CASSSGGAFSEQFF. In DNA, the CDR3 is TGTGCCAGCAGCTCGGGGGGGGCCTTTAGTGAGCAGTTCTTC.